This T cell receptor beta chain was recovered during a study of sequential checkpoint blockade in melanoma. Study-level information: Patients were randomized 1:1 to nivolumab-then-ipilimumab or ipilimumab-then-nivolumab first-line. Both treatment sequences were followed by maintenance nivolumab.

The method was immunoSEQ multiplex PCR; TCRdb's version includes in-frame clones alone and lacks a portion of them. The table lists 30,000 or so clones, 65% to 90% of them singletons. CDR3 size: 15 residues. CDR1 is MGHRA, CDR2 YSYEKL, per germline. This clone was picked up a small number of times. A far more abundant clone sits one base away, making this likely a read error. The same CDR3 arises from other DNA sequences in this sample as well. The treatment is: randomized to nivolumab then ipilimumab (arm A) or the reverse (arm B). Patients had received no earlier DNA-damaging chemotherapy. PBMC sorting kept live CD3+CD8+ cells without CD19 or CD56.

Here the sequenced sample was CD8+ T cells sorted from blood (inferred from file names), taken from a patient given nivolumab and ipilimumab in sequence. This TCR was recovered from a human donor with melanoma. This chain connects TRBV4-1 to TRBJ2-7; TRBD1 aligns across 10 bases. CDR3 protein: CASSPGQGEGYEHYF. CDR3 nucleotide sequence: TGCGCCAGCAGCCCTGGACAGGGGGAAGGGTACGAGCACTACTTC.